This TCR beta chain was documented in a study of identical twins. V was shortened by 2 bases and J by 0 bases, with 8 bases between the two germline ends. The CDR3 has 16 residues. This clonotype was counted many times. A single record per CDR3 protein comes from TCRdb applying MiXCR to the 5' RACE reads. The top ten clones hold 0.95% to 1% of a sample with 450,000 or so distinct CDR3 sequences, roughly 13% of them seen once. In addition, the sample was reused for a study of yellow fever vaccine responses in identical twins.

This sequence originates from a woman under 30 in good health. This chain links TRBV12-3 or TRBV12-4 with TRBJ2-6; D not certain. The sequencing input was CD4+ T cells sorted from blood. The CDR3 nucleotides read TGTGCCAGCAGTTTAAGGCCCTCCTCTGGGGCCAACGTCCTGACTTTC. This codes for CASSLRPSSGANVLTF.